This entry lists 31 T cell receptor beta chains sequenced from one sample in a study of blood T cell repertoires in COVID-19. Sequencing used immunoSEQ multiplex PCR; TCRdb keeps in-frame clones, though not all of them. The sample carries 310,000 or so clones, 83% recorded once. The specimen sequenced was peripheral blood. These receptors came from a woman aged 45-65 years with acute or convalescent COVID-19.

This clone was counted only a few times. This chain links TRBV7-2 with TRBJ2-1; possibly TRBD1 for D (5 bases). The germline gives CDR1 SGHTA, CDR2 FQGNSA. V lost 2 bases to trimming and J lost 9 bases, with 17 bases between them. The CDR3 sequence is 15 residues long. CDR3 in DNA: TGTGCCAGCAGCTTACGGTGGGGCCCTCAGGGTGAGCAGTTCTTC. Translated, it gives CASSLRWGPQGEQFF.

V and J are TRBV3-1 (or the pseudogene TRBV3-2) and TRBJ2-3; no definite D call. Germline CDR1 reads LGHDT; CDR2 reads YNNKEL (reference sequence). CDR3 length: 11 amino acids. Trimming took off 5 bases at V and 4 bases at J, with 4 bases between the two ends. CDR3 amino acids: CASSAADTQYF. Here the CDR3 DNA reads TGTGCCAGCAGCGCGGCAGATACGCAGTATTTT.

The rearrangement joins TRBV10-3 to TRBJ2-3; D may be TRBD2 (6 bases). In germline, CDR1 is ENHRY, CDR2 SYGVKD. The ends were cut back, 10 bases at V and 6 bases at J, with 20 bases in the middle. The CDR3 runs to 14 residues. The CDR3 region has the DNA TGTGCCACCAGGGACTCCCGGGTTGAGGATACGCAGTATTTT. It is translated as CATRDSRVEDTQYF.

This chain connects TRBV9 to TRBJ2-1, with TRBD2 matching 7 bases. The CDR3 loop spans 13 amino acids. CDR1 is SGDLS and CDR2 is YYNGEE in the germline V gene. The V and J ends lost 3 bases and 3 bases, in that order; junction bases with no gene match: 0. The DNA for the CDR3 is TGTGCCAGCAGCGGGGACTACTACAATGAGCAGTTCTTC. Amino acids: CASSGDYYNEQFF.

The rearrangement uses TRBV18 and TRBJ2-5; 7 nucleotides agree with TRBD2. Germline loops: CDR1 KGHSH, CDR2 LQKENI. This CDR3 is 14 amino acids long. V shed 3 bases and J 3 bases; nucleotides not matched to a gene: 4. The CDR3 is CASSPYGLEETQYF. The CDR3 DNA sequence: TGTGCCAGCTCACCTTACGGACTAGAAGAGACCCAGTACTTC.

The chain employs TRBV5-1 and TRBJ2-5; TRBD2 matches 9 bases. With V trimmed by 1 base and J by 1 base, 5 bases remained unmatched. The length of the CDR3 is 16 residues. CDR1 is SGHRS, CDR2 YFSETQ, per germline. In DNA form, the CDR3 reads TGCGCCAGCAGCTTGACCGGCGGGGGGGTCCAAGAGACCCAGTACTTC. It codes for CASSLTGGGVQETQYF.

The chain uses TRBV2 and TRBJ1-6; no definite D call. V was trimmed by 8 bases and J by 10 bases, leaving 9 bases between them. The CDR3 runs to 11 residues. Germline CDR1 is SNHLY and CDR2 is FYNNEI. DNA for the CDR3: TGTGCCAGCCGGTCAGGATCACCCCTCCACTTT. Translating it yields CASRSGSPLHF.

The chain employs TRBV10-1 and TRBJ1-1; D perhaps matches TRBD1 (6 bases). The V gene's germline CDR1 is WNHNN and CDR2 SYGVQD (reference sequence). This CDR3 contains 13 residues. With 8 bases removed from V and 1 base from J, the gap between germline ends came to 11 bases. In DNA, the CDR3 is TGCGCCAGCTCTGACAGGACGAACACTGAAGCTTTCTTT. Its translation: CASSDRTNTEAFF.

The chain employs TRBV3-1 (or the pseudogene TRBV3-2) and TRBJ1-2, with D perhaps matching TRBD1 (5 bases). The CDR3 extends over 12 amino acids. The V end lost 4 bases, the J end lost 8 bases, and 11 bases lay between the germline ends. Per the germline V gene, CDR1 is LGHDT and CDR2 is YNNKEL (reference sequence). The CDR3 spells CASSRGDGGYTF. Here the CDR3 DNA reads TGTGCCAGCAGCCGGGGGGATGGAGGCTACACCTTC.

The CDR3: CASSTQSAGTGTTQYF. CDR3 in DNA: TGTGCCAGTAGTACACAGTCCGCCGGGACAGGGACGACCCAGTACTTC. This chain uses TRBV19 with TRBJ2-5; TRBD1 agrees at 9 bases. Germline V CDR1 and CDR2: LNHDA, SQIVND (reference sequence). Germline trimming cut 4 bases from V and 7 bases from J; bases unmatched to any gene: 13. This CDR3 has 16 amino acids.

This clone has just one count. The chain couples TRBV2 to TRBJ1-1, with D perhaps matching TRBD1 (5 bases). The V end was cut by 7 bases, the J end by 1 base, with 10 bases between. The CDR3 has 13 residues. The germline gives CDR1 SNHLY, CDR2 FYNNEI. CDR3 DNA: TGTGCCAGCAATTTTCAGGGGAACACTGAAGCTTTCTTT. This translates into CASNFQGNTEAFF.

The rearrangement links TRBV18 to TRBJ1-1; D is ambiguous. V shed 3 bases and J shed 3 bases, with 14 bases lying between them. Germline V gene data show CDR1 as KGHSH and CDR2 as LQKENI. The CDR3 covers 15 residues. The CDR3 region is CASSPASNRDTEAFF. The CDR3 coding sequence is TGTGCCAGCTCACCCGCTTCGAACCGGGACACTGAAGCTTTCTTT.

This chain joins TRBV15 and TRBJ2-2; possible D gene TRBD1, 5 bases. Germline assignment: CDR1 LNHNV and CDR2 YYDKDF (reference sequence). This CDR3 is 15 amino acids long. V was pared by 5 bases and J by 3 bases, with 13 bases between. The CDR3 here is CATSLTVGDTGELFF. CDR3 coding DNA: TGTGCCACCAGCCTGACCGTAGGGGACACCGGGGAGCTGTTTTTT.

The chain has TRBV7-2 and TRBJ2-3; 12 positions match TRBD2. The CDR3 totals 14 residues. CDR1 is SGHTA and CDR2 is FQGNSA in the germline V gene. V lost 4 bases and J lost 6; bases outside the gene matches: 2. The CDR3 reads CASSSTSGSDTQYF. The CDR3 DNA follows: TGTGCCAGCAGCTCGACTAGCGGGAGTGATACGCAGTATTTT.

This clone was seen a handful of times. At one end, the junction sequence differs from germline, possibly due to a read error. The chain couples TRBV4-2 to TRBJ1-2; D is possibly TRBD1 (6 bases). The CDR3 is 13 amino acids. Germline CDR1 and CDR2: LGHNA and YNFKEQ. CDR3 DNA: TGTGCCAGCAGCGAAGACAGGAACTATGGCTACACCTTC. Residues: CASSEDRNYGYTF.

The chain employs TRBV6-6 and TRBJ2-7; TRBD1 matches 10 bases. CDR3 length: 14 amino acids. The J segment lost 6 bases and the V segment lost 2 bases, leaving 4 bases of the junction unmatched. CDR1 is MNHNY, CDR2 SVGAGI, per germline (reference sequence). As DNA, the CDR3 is TGTGCCAGCAGTTACGGGGGGACAGGGGCCGAGCAGTACTTC. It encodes CASSYGGTGAEQYF.

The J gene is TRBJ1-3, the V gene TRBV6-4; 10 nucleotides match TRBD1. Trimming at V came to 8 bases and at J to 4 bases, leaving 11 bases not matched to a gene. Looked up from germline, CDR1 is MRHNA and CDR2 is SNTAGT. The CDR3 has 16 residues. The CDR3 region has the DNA TGTGCCAGCCGCTATCGGACAGGGGGACTAGGAAACACCATATATTTT. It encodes CASRYRTGGLGNTIYF.

For the CDR3, the DNA is TGTGCCAGTAGGTTAACCGGGACTGCTAATGAAAAACTGTTTTTT. This gives the protein CASRLTGTANEKLFF. This chain uses TRBV19 with TRBJ1-4; tentatively, D is TRBD1 (5 bases). V was shortened by 6 bases and J by 3 bases, with 14 bases between the two germline ends. CDR1 and CDR2 (germline): LNHDA, SQIVND (reference sequence). The CDR3 length is 15 residues.

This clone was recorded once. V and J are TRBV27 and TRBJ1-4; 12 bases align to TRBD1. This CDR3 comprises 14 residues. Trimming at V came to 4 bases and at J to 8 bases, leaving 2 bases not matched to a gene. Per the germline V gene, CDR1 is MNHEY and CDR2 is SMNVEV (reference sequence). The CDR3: CASSWGQGAEKLFF. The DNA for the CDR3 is TGTGCCAGCAGTTGGGGACAGGGGGCCGAAAAACTGTTTTTT.

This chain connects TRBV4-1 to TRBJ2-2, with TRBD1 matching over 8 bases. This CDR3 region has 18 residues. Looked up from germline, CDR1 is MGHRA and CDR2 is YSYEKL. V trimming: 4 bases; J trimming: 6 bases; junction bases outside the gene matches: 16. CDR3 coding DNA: TGCGCCAGCAGCCCATCCACAGGCGAGACAGGGGCCGCCGGGGAGCTGTTTTTT. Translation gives CASSPSTGETGAAGELFF.

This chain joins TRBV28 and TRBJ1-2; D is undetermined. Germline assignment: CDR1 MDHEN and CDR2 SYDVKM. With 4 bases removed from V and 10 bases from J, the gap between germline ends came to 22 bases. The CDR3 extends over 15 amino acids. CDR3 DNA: TGTGCCAGCAGTTCCCATCCGGGTCGGCGAGAAGTCTACACCTTC. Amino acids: CASSSHPGRREVYTF.

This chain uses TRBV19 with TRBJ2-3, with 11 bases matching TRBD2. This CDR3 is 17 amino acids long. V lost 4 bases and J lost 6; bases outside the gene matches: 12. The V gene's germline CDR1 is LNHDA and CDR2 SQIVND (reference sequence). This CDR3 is CASSSGILAGARDTQYF. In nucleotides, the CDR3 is TGTGCCAGTAGTAGCGGGATACTAGCGGGAGCAAGGGATACGCAGTATTTT.

CDR3 bases: TGCAGCGTTGAAGGGGGCGGCACAGATACGCAGTATTTT. Its translation: CSVEGGGTDTQYF. The rearrangement joins TRBV29-1 to TRBJ2-3, with D perhaps TRBD1 (5 bases). Deletions cut 1 base from V and 1 base from J, with 6 bases between. The CDR3 loop spans 13 amino acids. CDR1 SQVTM and CDR2 ANQGSEA come from the germline V gene.

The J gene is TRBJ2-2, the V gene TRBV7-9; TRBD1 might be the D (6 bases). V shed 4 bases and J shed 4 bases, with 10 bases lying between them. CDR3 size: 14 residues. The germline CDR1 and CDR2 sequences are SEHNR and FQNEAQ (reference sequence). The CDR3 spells CASSWNRATGELFF. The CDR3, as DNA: TGTGCCAGCAGCTGGAACAGGGCCACCGGGGAGCTGTTTTTT.

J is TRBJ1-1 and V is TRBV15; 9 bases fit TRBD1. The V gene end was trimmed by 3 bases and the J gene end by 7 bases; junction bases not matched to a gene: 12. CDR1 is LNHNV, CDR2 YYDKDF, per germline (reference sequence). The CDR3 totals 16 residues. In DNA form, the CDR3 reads TGTGCCACCAGCAGGGACAGGGGCGGATGGGAGGGTGAAGCTTTCTTT. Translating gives CATSRDRGGWEGEAFF. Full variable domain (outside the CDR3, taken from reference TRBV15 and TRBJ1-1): DAMVIQNPRYQVTQFGKPVTLSCSQTLNHNVMYWYQQKSSQAPKLLFHYYDKDFNNEADTPDNFQSRRPNTSFCFLDIRSPGLGDTAMYLCATSRDRGGWEGEAFFGQGTRLTVV.

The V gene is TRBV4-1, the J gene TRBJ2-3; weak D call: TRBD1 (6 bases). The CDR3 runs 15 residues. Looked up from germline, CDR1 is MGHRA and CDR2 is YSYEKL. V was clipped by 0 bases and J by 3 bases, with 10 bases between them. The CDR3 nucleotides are TGCGCCAGCAGCCAAGATCGAGGGGGTACAGATACGCAGTATTTT. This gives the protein CASSQDRGGTDTQYF.

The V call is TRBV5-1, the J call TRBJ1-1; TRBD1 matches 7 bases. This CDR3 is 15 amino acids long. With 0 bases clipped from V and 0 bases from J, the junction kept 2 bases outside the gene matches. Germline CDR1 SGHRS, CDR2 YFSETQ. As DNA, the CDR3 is TGCGCCAGCAGCTTGGGGGACAGAATGAACACTGAAGCTTTCTTT. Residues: CASSLGDRMNTEAFF.

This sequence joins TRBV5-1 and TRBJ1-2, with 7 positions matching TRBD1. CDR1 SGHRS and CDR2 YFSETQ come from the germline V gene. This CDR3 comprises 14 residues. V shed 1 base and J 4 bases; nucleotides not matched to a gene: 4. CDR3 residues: CASSLSRDSYGYTF. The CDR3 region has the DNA TGCGCCAGCAGCTTGAGCCGGGACAGCTATGGCTACACCTTC.

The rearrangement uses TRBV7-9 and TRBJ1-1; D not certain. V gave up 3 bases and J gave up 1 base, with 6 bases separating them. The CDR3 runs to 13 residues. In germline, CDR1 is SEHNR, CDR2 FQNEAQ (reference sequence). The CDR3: CASSFHKNTEAFF. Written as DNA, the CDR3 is TGTGCCAGCAGCTTTCACAAGAACACTGAAGCTTTCTTT.

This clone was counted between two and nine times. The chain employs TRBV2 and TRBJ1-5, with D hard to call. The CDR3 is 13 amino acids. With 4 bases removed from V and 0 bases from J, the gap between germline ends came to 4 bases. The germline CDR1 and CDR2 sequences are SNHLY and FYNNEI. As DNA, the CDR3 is TGTGCCAGCAGTGCATTTAGCAATCAGCCCCAGCATTTT. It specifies CASSAFSNQPQHF. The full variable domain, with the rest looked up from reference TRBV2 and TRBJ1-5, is EPEVTQTPSHQVTQMGQEVILRCVPISNHLYFYWYRQILGQKVEFLVSFYNNEISEKSEIFDDQFSVERPDGSNFTLKIRSTKLEDSAMYFCASSAFSNQPQHFGDGTRLSIL.

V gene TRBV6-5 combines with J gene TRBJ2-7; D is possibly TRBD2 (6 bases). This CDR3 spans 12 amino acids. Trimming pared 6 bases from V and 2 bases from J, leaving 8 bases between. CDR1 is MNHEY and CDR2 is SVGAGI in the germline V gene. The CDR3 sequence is CASSRGTYEQYV. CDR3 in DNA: TGTGCCAGCAGCCGGGGGACCTACGAGCAGTACGTC.